Listed here are 5 T cell receptor beta chains from one sample, sequenced in a study of OX40 agonist ivuxolimab in advanced cancers. Some clones are missing from TCRdb's copy, which holds only in-frame ones; the method was immunoSEQ multiplex PCR. The sample records 60,000 to 85,000 clones, 85% to 90% being singletons. The starting material was CD4+ or CD8+ T cells sorted from blood, obtained in a trial of the OX40 agonist ivuxolimab. All receptors come from an adult with an advanced solid tumor such as melanoma, head and neck, liver or kidney cancer.

The V gene is TRBV7-9, the J gene TRBJ1-1; D is ambiguous. The germline V gene has CDR1 SEHNR and CDR2 FQNEAQ (reference sequence). The CDR3 totals 15 residues. The V and J ends lost 5 bases and 4 bases respectively, with 17 bases between them. The CDR3 spells CASSREAGSRTEAFF. CDR3 DNA: TGTGCCAGCAGCAGAGAGGCTGGGTCACGCACTGAAGCTTTCTTT.

The chain links TRBV27 to TRBJ2-3; D remains unclear. CDR3 length equals 12 residues. Trimming stripped 1 base from V and 5 bases from J, with 4 bases between. CDR1 and CDR2 from the germline V gene are MNHEY and SMNVEV (reference sequence). The CDR3 spells CASSLFGDTQYF. CDR3 nucleotide sequence: TGTGCCAGCAGTTTATTCGGAGATACGCAGTATTTT.

The chain combines TRBV11-2 with TRBJ1-2; D is possibly TRBD1 (5 bases). Trimming cost V 0 bases and J 4 bases, with 9 bases left between them. Germline values: CDR1 SGHAT, CDR2 FQNNGV. The CDR3 consists of 14 residues. CDR3 sequence: CASSLEGVGYGYTF. The CDR3, as DNA: TGTGCCAGCAGCTTAGAAGGGGTGGGCTATGGCTACACCTTC.

The chain employs TRBV6-5 and TRBJ1-2; D remains unclear. In germline, CDR1 is MNHEY, CDR2 SVGAGI. There are 13 residues in the CDR3. V was cut by 0 bases and J by 4 bases, with 6 bases left in between. The CDR3 reads CASSYSGIYGYTF. CDR3 nucleotide sequence: TGTGCCAGCAGTTACTCGGGGATCTATGGCTACACCTTC.

This clone came up once. The chain employs TRBV11-3 and TRBJ2-1; TRBD1 aligns across 9 bases. Trimming took 6 bases from V and 2 from J; bases not matched to a gene: 5. From germline, CDR1 is SGHNT and CDR2 YENEEA. The CDR3 covers 15 residues. The DNA for the CDR3 is TGTGCCAGCAGTACGGGACAGGGCACCTACAATGAGCAGTTCTTC. Translation: CASSTGQGTYNEQFF.